Shown below are 9 T cell receptor beta chains from a single sample sequenced in a study of blood T cell repertoires in COVID-19. Profiling relied on immunoSEQ multiplex PCR, and the TCRdb table lists in-frame clones only, not all of them. Of around 270,000 clones in the sample, about 90% were seen once. Sequenced: PBMCs or T cells enriched from blood (not recorded which). The receptor set was obtained from a woman aged 40 to 50 who had been exposed to COVID-19.

The chain joins TRBV9 to TRBJ2-3, with 8 bases fitting TRBD2. Looked up from germline, CDR1 is SGDLS and CDR2 is YYNGEE. There are 16 residues in the CDR3. After removal of 1 base from V and 8 bases from J, the junction contained 12 bases not matched to a gene. The CDR3 reads CASSVTTDSGRSTQYF. For the CDR3, the DNA is TGTGCCAGCAGCGTAACAACGGACAGCGGGAGAAGTACGCAGTATTTT.

V usage is TRBV24-1 and J usage is TRBJ2-5, with 7 bases aligning to TRBD2. The CDR3 loop spans 14 amino acids. J gave up 5 bases and V 4 bases, and 6 bases lay outside the gene matches. Germline values: CDR1 KGHDR, CDR2 SFDVKD. The CDR3 region is CATSEGGSGETQYF. The CDR3 DNA follows: TGTGCCACCAGTGAGGGCGGGAGTGGGGAGACCCAGTACTTC.

The chain recombines TRBV5-1 with TRBJ2-4; 8 nucleotides agree with TRBD1. The CDR3 sequence is 15 residues long. V gave up 4 bases and J gave up 8 bases; unmatched junction bases: 11. From germline, CDR1 is SGHRS and CDR2 YFSETQ. The CDR3 DNA sequence: TGCGCCAGCAGCCTGACAGGGGCACTAGGGGACATTCAGTACTTC. Encoded protein: CASSLTGALGDIQYF.

The chain combines TRBV7-2 with TRBJ1-1; no clear D. V was clipped by 3 bases and J by 11 bases, with 10 bases between them. The CDR3 is 11 residues long. Germline lookup yields CDR1 SGHTA and CDR2 FQGNSA. CDR3 coding DNA: TGTGCCAGCAGCTTCAGAGGGCTCGCTTTCTTT. This encodes CASSFRGLAFF.

The chain recombines TRBV3-1 (or the pseudogene TRBV3-2) with TRBJ1-1; D is undetermined. CDR3 length: 14 residues. CDR1 is LGHDT, CDR2 YNNKEL, per germline (reference sequence). The V and J ends lost 4 bases and 0 bases respectively, with 9 bases between them. CDR3 sequence reads: CASSLGGLNTEAFF. CDR3 bases: TGTGCCAGCAGCCTCGGCGGCCTGAACACTGAAGCTTTCTTT.

Worth noting for this clone: Relative to the germline gene, one junction end is altered; a read error may explain this. V gene TRBV5-1 combines with J gene TRBJ2-2, with TRBD2 matching 9 bases. This CDR3 comprises 18 residues. Germline lookup yields CDR1 SGHRS and CDR2 YFSETQ. CDR3 residues: CASSPTRASGTLTGELFF. As DNA, the CDR3 is TGTGCCAGCAGCCCCACCCGGGCTAGCGGGACCTTAACCGGGGAGCTGTTTTTT.

The genes are TRBV19 and TRBJ2-1; 7 bases align to TRBD2. Germline V gene data show CDR1 as LNHDA and CDR2 as SQIVND (reference sequence). With 5 bases clipped from V and 0 bases from J, the junction kept 7 bases outside the gene matches. This CDR3 has 16 residues. The CDR3 sequence is CASSPWAGVSYNEQFF. The CDR3 DNA follows: TGTGCCAGTAGTCCCTGGGCGGGAGTCTCCTACAATGAGCAGTTCTTC.

This chain uses TRBV12-3 or TRBV12-4 with TRBJ1-3, with D perhaps TRBD1 (5 bases). The V end lost 3 bases, the J end lost 7 bases, and 10 bases lay between the germline ends. This CDR3 has 13 amino acids. CDR3 nucleotides: TGTGCCAGCAGTTTGTCAGGGAACAACACCATATATTTT. Translation: CASSLSGNNTIYF.

J is TRBJ1-2 and V is TRBV21-1; the table names TRBD1, a call not compared with the DNA. TRBV21-1 is deemed a pseudogene. The CDR3 consists of 12 residues. The CDR3 region has the DNA TGTGCCACCGAGGGGGCCCGCTATGGCTACACCTTC. It yields the protein CATEGARYGYTF.